Listed below are T cell receptor beta chains from one sample, sequenced in a study of control samples from healthy donors and cancer patients. Clones were sequenced by immunoSEQ multiplex PCR, and TCRdb holds only the in-frame ones, with some missing. This sample has roughly 41,000 clones, with around 94% found just once. The sample consisted of blood. Receptors originate from a man in his 60s in good health. The CDR3 runs from the conserved cysteine through the conserved F or W. The order of the fields is J gene, D gene, V gene, clone size, CDR3 protein, CDR3 DNA. A D gene is named only where the DNA matches it firmly. Where a row states a size, it is once, few, many or the class of an expanded clone; other rows omit it.

TRBJ2-7 . TRBV28 . CASSSRDHLSYEQYF TGTGCCAGCAGTAGCCGGGACCACCTCTCCTACGAGCAGTACTTC
TRBJ2-7 . TRBV6-5 . CASSSPAGQIGYEQYF TGTGCCAGCAGTTCACCTGCGGGACAGATCGGCTACGAGCAGTACTTC
TRBJ2-1 . TRBV11-3 . CASSLGHDGSGGEQFF TGTGCCAGCAGCTTAGGCCACGACGGTTCCGGTGGTGAGCAGTTCTTC
TRBJ2-5 TRBD2 TRBV6-5 few CASSPTSVPQETQYF TGTGCCAGCAGTCCTACTAGCGTGCCCCAAGAGACCCAGTACTTC
TRBJ1-5 TRBD1 TRBV11-3 once CASSSGGLQPQHF TGTGCCAGCAGCTCAGGGGGCCTTCAGCCCCAGCATTTT
TRBJ1-2 . TRBV19 . CASSIRNYGYTF TGTGCCAGTAGTATAAGGAACTATGGCTACACCTTC
TRBJ2-1 . TRBV7-9 . CASSSPLVNEQFF TGTGCCAGCAGCTCACCGCTTGTAAATGAGCAGTTCTTC
TRBJ1-1 . TRBV12-3/TRBV12-4 once CASSLRRPEAFF TGTGCCAGCAGTCTAAGACGGCCTGAAGCTTTCTTT
TRBJ1-1 . TRBV19 . CASSNIITEAFF TGTGCCAGTAGCAATATTATAACTGAAGCTTTCTTT
TRBJ1-4 . TRBV7-9 . CASSLGDGLNEKLFF TGTGCCAGCAGCTTAGGTGACGGTCTTAATGAAAAACTGTTTTTT
TRBJ2-1 . TRBV28 once CASRNAGLSSSYNEQFF TGTGCCAGCAGAAACGCGGGACTTTCGAGCTCCTACAATGAGCAGTTCTTC
TRBJ2-7 TRBD2 TRBV29-1 . CSVDLAGGYEQYF TGCAGCGTTGATTTAGCGGGAGGGTACGAGCAGTACTTC
TRBJ2-7 TRBD1 TRBV19 . CASSMRGQGGYEQYF TGTGCCAGTAGTATGAGGGGACAGGGAGGCTACGAACAGTACTTC
TRBJ1-4 . TRBV28 . CASSLGSLNEKLFF TGTGCCAGCAGTTTAGGAAGCCTTAATGAAAAACTGTTTTTT
TRBJ1-1 . TRBV7-9 few CASSLEAASEAFF TGTGCCAGCAGCTTAGAGGCAGCATCTGAAGCTTTCTTT
TRBJ1-6 . TRBV6-6 . CASSYSSGGLYF TGTGCCAGCAGTTACTCGTCGGGGGGACTTTACTTT
TRBJ1-4 . TRBV3-1/TRBV3-2 . CASTLQGGAKLFF TGTGCCAGCACCCTACAGGGTGGTGCAAAACTGTTTTTT
TRBJ2-3 TRBD2 TRBV9 . CASSVGGGQTDTQYF TGTGCCAGCAGCGTGGGGGGAGGGCAGACAGATACGCAGTATTTT
TRBJ2-5 TRBD1 TRBV5-5 . CASSSGQGVGQETQYF TGTGCCAGCAGCTCCGGACAGGGGGTGGGGCAAGAGACCCAGTACTTC
TRBJ1-5 . TRBV19 . CASTYGGQYSNQPQHF TGTGCCAGTACCTACGGGGGGCAATATAGCAATCAGCCCCAGCATTTT
TRBJ2-7 TRBD1 TRBV5-4 . CASSFGTGFYEQYF TGTGCCAGCAGCTTCGGGACAGGATTCTACGAGCAGTACTTC
TRBJ1-2 . TRBV30 . CAWDKGTALMEGYTF TGTGCCTGGGACAAGGGGACTGCCCTAATGGAGGGCTACACCTTC
TRBJ2-3 TRBD2 TRBV9 . CASSVAGGRTDTQYF TGTGCCAGCAGCGTAGCTGGCGGGAGGACAGATACGCAGTATTTT
TRBJ1-2 . TRBV30 once CAWSVGYGYTF TGTGCCTGGAGTGTGGGCTATGGCTACACCTTC
TRBJ1-4 . TRBV11-3 few CASSLDPGAGQGKLFF TGTGCCAGCAGCTTAGATCCTGGAGCAGGGCAAGGAAAACTGTTTTTT
TRBJ2-7 TRBD2 TRBV10-2 . CASREGSGAGEQYF TGCGCCAGCAGGGAGGGTAGCGGGGCGGGTGAGCAGTACTTC
TRBJ2-1 . TRBV5-4 . CASSFGGTFPYNEQFF TGTGCCAGCAGCTTCGGCGGGACCTTTCCCTACAATGAGCAGTTCTTC
TRBJ1-1 . TRBV7-3 . CASSAPLGRRNSDTEAFF TGTGCCAGCAGCGCCCCCCTGGGACGGCGAAATTCCGACACTGAAGCTTTCTTT
TRBJ2-1 TRBD1 TRBV11-2 . CASSWRGTGDNEQFF TGTGCCAGCAGCTGGAGAGGGACAGGGGACAATGAGCAGTTCTTC
TRBJ2-7 TRBD1 TRBV19 . CASRTDRGYEQYF TGTGCCAGTCGAACGGACAGGGGCTACGAGCAGTACTTC
TRBJ2-5 . TRBV6-5 . CASRRQGAGSQYF TGTGCCAGCAGAAGACAGGGCGCGGGGAGCCAGTACTTC
TRBJ1-3 . TRBV7-2 . CASSSFGNTIYF TGTGCCAGCAGCTCTTTTGGAAACACCATATATTTT
TRBJ2-7 . TRBV12-3/TRBV12-4 . CASSGIYYEQYF TGTGCCAGCAGTGGAATCTACTACGAGCAGTACTTC
TRBJ1-1 . TRBV7-8 . CASSSRLLTGRTEAFF TGTGCCAGCAGCTCCCGATTACTGACCGGACGCACTGAAGCTTTCTTT
TRBJ1-1 . TRBV5-6 once CASSLYQLDTEAFF TGTGCCAGCAGCTTGTACCAGCTAGACACTGAAGCTTTCTTT
TRBJ2-6 . TRBV9 once CASSGPSGRDLTF TGTGCCAGCAGCGGCCCCTCGGGACGCGACCTGACTTTC
TRBJ2-1 TRBD2 TRBV24-1 . CATGLAGVNEQFF TGTGCCACAGGACTAGCGGGAGTCAATGAGCAGTTCTTC
TRBJ2-1 . TRBV5-4 . CASSWEDYSYNEQFF TGTGCCAGCAGCTGGGAGGACTACTCCTACAATGAGCAGTTCTTC
TRBJ2-5 . TRBV10-2 . CASSESGETQYF TGCGCCAGCAGTGAGTCTGGGGAGACCCAGTACTTC
TRBJ2-5 . TRBV9 . CASSSGLAVGGETQYF TGTGCCAGCAGCTCCGGCCTAGCGGTAGGGGGAGAGACCCAGTACTTC
TRBJ2-1 . TRBV5-1 . CASSLDREDDNEQFF TGCGCCAGCAGCTTGGACAGAGAAGACGACAATGAGCAGTTCTTC
TRBJ2-3 . TRBV3-1/TRBV3-2 . CASSFSGSTDTQYF TGTGCCAGCAGCTTTAGCGGTAGCACAGATACGCAGTATTTT
TRBJ2-7 TRBD1 TRBV24-1 . CATSPSEGALYEQYF TGTGCCACCAGTCCATCCGAGGGGGCTCTCTACGAGCAGTACTTC
TRBJ1-2 TRBD1 TRBV9 . CASSLLRDRGGGGGYTF TGTGCCAGCAGCCTCTTGAGGGACAGGGGTGGAGGAGGTGGCTACACCTTC
TRBJ2-7 TRBD1 TRBV2 . CATQWDRPTPYF TGTGCCACCCAGTGGGACAGGCCTACTCCGTACTTC
TRBJ1-2 TRBD1 TRBV7-9 . CASSTGQGRGYTF TGTGCCAGCAGCACGGGACAGGGACGTGGCTACACCTTC
TRBJ2-5 TRBD2 TRBV30 once CAWRTSWGDTQYF TGTGCCTGGAGGACTAGCTGGGGTGATACCCAGTACTTC
TRBJ2-4 TRBD2 TRBV9 . CASSIGTRDIQYF TGTGCCAGCAGCATCGGGACTAGGGATATTCAGTACTTC
TRBJ1-3 . TRBV27 . CASSELSGNTIYF TGTGCCAGCAGTGAACTTTCTGGAAACACCATATATTTT
TRBJ2-4 . TRBV24-1 . CATSEPQGEAKNIQYF TGTGCCACCAGTGAGCCACAGGGTGAAGCCAAAAACATTCAGTACTTC
TRBJ2-1 . TRBV5-8 . CASTFNYGIMGNEQFF TGTGCCAGCACCTTTAACTACGGTATTATGGGGAATGAGCAGTTCTTC
TRBJ2-1 . TRBV10-2 . CASKGRLVYNEQFF TGCGCCAGCAAGGGGAGACTAGTCTACAATGAGCAGTTCTTC
TRBJ2-7 . TRBV29-1 . CSAFFLSNSYEQYF TGCAGCGCTTTCTTCCTTAGTAACTCCTACGAGCAGTACTTC
TRBJ2-7 . TRBV19 once CASKSTGTPSFYEQYF TGTGCCAGTAAATCTACCGGGACCCCATCATTCTACGAGCAGTACTTC
TRBJ2-2 TRBD2 TRBV3-1/TRBV3-2 . CASSYLAGVFGTGELFF TGTGCCAGCAGCTACCTAGCGGGAGTGTTTGGCACCGGGGAGCTGTTTTTT